This T cell receptor (beta chain) was obtained from a study of neurological immune-mediated disorders. Findings and limits, study-wide: While HTLV-1-associated myelopathy showed the greatest TCR clonal expansion, multiple sclerosis showed the least, falling below healthy controls. Expanded clones shared no CDR3 amino acid sequences across subjects, suggesting private repertoires in all groups.

Unsorted libraries came from 2 million PBMCs stored at -80 °C. The method for making cDNA was 5'RACE, and it used 10-nucleotide random UMIs. TCRdb itself ran the 5' RACE reads through MiXCR, one entry per CDR3 protein. The table lists some 37,000 distinct CDR3 sequences, approximately 10% of them singletons. This clonotype was recorded many times. Its antigen is unknown. The clonotype comes from a woman between 25 and 40 years old with HTLV-1-associated myelopathy (HAM/TSP). What was sequenced was PBMCs.

Here the CDR3 DNA reads TGCAGTGCAAAAAGGGCGACAGGGAACTACGAGCAGTACTTC. Translated, it gives CSAKRATGNYEQYF. This chain joins TRBV20-1 and TRBJ2-7, with 7 bases lining up with TRBD1. The CDR3 loop spans 14 amino acids. V was clipped by 6 bases and J by 3 bases; unmatched bases: 11. Germline CDR1 DFQATT, CDR2 SNEGSKA (reference sequence).